Below, 30 T cell receptor beta chains from the same sample are listed, as sequenced in a study of shared clonotypes between healthy human individuals. Here immunoSEQ multiplex PCR was the method, and the copy in TCRdb shows in-frame clones only, minus some. This sample has 1,400,000 or so clones; less than 99% occur once, and the top ten carry 0.3% to 0.45%. Sample: naive CD4+ T cells sorted from blood. Noted subset: CD45RA+ positively selected. These TCRs come from a man between 25 and 39 years old in good health.

The gene calls are TRBV6-5 and TRBJ1-1; possibly TRBD1 for D (5 bases). The germline gives CDR1 MNHEY, CDR2 SVGAGI. Deletions cut 6 bases from V and 0 bases from J, with 14 bases between. The CDR3 totals 15 residues. This chain's CDR3 is CASSQAGAMNTEAFF. CDR3 bases: TGTGCCAGCAGCCAAGCCGGGGCTATGAACACTGAAGCTTTCTTT.

As regards this clone: One end of the junction does not line up with germline, which may come from a read error. V usage is TRBV6-6 and J usage is TRBJ2-1; the D gene is possibly TRBD2 (6 bases). Germline V lookup: CDR1 MNHNY, CDR2 SVGAGI (reference sequence). This CDR3 spans 12 amino acids. The CDR3 nucleotides are TGCGCAAGCGGGCAGACCTACAATGAGCAGTTCTTC. Its translation: CASGQTYNEQFF.

This chain connects TRBV7-2 to TRBJ1-2, with TRBD1 matching over 7 bases. CDR1 and CDR2 from the germline V gene are SGHTA and FQGNSA. This CDR3 has 13 amino acids. J gave up 5 bases and V 5 bases, and 5 bases lay outside the gene matches. The CDR3, as DNA: TGTGCCAGCAGCCCCGACAGGGAATATGGCTACACCTTC. Translating gives CASSPDREYGYTF.

The chain uses TRBV14 and TRBJ2-5; perhaps TRBD2 as D (5 bases). V lost 1 base and J 5 bases, leaving 11 bases between the germline ends. Per germline, CDR1 SGHDN and CDR2 FVKESK. The CDR3 extends over 14 amino acids. The CDR3 protein is CASSQVVGVETQYF. The CDR3 bases are TGTGCCAGCAGCCAAGTTGTGGGAGTGGAGACCCAGTACTTC.

For the CDR3, the DNA is TGCAGCGCACTATTGTCAGGGAGGAACGAGCAGTACTTC. This gives the protein CSALLSGRNEQYF. This sequence joins TRBV29-1 and TRBJ2-7; D perhaps matches TRBD2 (6 bases). V lost 7 bases and J 5 bases, leaving 18 bases between the germline ends. The CDR3 totals 13 residues. Germline CDR1 is SQVTM and CDR2 is ANQGSEA.

In DNA, the CDR3 is TGTGCCAGCAAGGCTACTGATGGCAATCAGCCCCAGCATTTT. Its translation is CASKATDGNQPQHF. The genes are TRBV11-2 and TRBJ1-5; the D is unclear. Trimming removed 7 bases from V and 2 bases from J, with 12 bases in between. The V gene's germline CDR1 is SGHAT and CDR2 FQNNGV. CDR3 length: 14 amino acids.

As for this clone: Other nucleotide sequences from this sample produce the same CDR3. The V call is TRBV20-1, the J call TRBJ2-2; D is possibly TRBD1 (5 bases). V gave up 3 bases and J gave up 6 bases, with 5 bases separating them. The CDR3 sequence is 11 residues long. In germline, CDR1 is DFQATT, CDR2 SNEGSKA (reference sequence). CDR3 protein: CSASRAGELFF. CDR3 coding DNA: TGCAGTGCTAGCAGGGCCGGGGAGCTGTTTTTT.

This chain joins TRBV7-9 and TRBJ2-3; no definite D call. The CDR3 totals 16 residues. Trimming shortened V by 5 bases and J by 2 bases, and 17 bases separated the two germline ends. Per the germline V gene, CDR1 is SEHNR and CDR2 is FQNEAQ (reference sequence). This CDR3 is CASSPPRNRYTDTQYF. CDR3 in DNA: TGTGCCAGCAGCCCGCCCCGGAACCGATACACAGATACGCAGTATTTT.

The rearrangement joins TRBV28 to TRBJ2-7; possible D gene TRBD1, 5 bases. The CDR3 is made up of 17 amino acids. The germline V and J ends were trimmed by 4 bases and 1 base, with 20 bases remaining between them. Looked up from germline, CDR1 is MDHEN and CDR2 is SYDVKM. The CDR3 here is CASSSPSPRQRSYEQYF. As DNA, the CDR3 is TGTGCCAGCAGTTCCCCCTCCCCGAGACAGCGATCCTACGAGCAGTACTTC.

Worth noting for this clone: Other DNA sequences in the same sample also yield this CDR3. The chain is built from TRBV28 and TRBJ2-7; D unresolved. Per the germline V gene, CDR1 is MDHEN and CDR2 is SYDVKM. Deletions cut 4 bases from V and 2 bases from J, with 3 bases between. The CDR3 runs to 11 residues. The CDR3 reads CASSSTYEQYF. The CDR3 coding sequence is TGTGCCAGCAGTTCCACCTACGAGCAGTACTTC.

In DNA form, the CDR3 reads TGTGCCAGCAGTAGAAGACAGAGTTCTGGGGCCAACGTCCTGACTTTC. The encoded protein is CASSRRQSSGANVLTF. The chain combines TRBV28 with TRBJ2-6; D might be TRBD1 (5 bases). V lost 5 bases and J 1 base, leaving 12 bases between the germline ends. Per germline, CDR1 MDHEN and CDR2 SYDVKM. The CDR3 is 16 amino acids.

V gene TRBV2 combines with J gene TRBJ1-4; no definite D call. The germline V gene encodes CDR1 SNHLY and CDR2 FYNNEI. The CDR3 totals 14 residues. Trimming removed 7 bases from V and 8 bases from J, with 17 bases in between. The CDR3 region has the DNA TGTGCCAGCACCGAAGAGTTTCTGGGCGAAAAACTGTTTTTT. It translates to CASTEEFLGEKLFF.

The rearrangement joins TRBV7-8 to TRBJ1-4; TRBD1 matches at 8 bases. CDR1 is SGHVS, CDR2 FQNEAQ, per germline. The junction had 5 bases not matched to a gene; V was cut back by 3 bases and J by 8 bases. This CDR3 has 14 amino acids. Written as DNA, the CDR3 is TGTGCCAGCAGCTTGGGGGGACAGGTCGAAAAACTGTTTTTT. Translating gives CASSLGGQVEKLFF.

The V and J genes are TRBV5-1 and TRBJ2-1; D gene uncertain. Germline lookup yields CDR1 SGHRS and CDR2 YFSETQ. The germline V and J ends were trimmed by 2 bases and 10 bases, with 7 bases remaining between them. The CDR3 sequence is 11 residues long. The CDR3 loop is CASSFGDEQFF. The CDR3 DNA reads TGCGCCAGCAGCTTTGGCGACGAGCAGTTCTTC.

The chain is built from TRBV2 and TRBJ1-5, with no clear D. The CDR3 totals 13 residues. The V gene lost 2 bases and the J gene lost 5 bases, with 7 bases spanning the gap. Germline loops: CDR1 SNHLY, CDR2 FYNNEI. The CDR3 coding sequence is TGTGCCAGCAGTGAAATCAGAGATCAGCCCCAGCATTTT. Translating gives CASSEIRDQPQHF.

Note on this clone: Other DNA sequences in this sample translate to the same CDR3. The DNA for the CDR3 is TGCGCCAGCAGCTTGGCGTCAGTCACAGATACGCAGTATTTT. Translation gives CASSLASVTDTQYF. The chain uses TRBV5-1 and TRBJ2-3, with D unresolved. Germline V gene sequence: CDR1 SGHRS, CDR2 YFSETQ. The V end was cut by 0 bases, the J end by 2 bases, with 7 bases between. There are 14 residues in the CDR3.

The V gene is TRBV6-1, the J gene TRBJ2-7; 7 nucleotides line up with TRBD1. The CDR3 sequence is 15 residues long. V was clipped by 7 bases and J by 0 bases; unmatched bases: 9. From germline, CDR1 is MNHNS and CDR2 SASEGT. The CDR3 nucleotides are TGTGCCAGCAATCTTGCCGGGACAGCCTCCTACGAGCAGTACTTC. The encoded protein is CASNLAGTASYEQYF.

With respect to this clone: Additional DNA sequences in this sample encode the identical CDR3. The chain has TRBV28 and TRBJ2-7; 8 positions agree with TRBD1. Unmatched junction bases numbered 3, after V lost 6 bases and J lost 2 bases. CDR3 length equals 13 residues. Germline CDR1 and CDR2: MDHEN and SYDVKM. CDR3 DNA: TGTGCCAGCAGGGGACAGGTACCCTACGAGCAGTACTTC. Translated, it gives CASRGQVPYEQYF.

This clone was seen once. CDR3 residues: CASLMGSRGLIGDGGYNEQFF. CDR3 nucleotide sequence: TGTGCCAGCCTAATGGGCTCAAGAGGACTGATCGGCGACGGGGGATACAATGAGCAGTTCTTC. The chain carries TRBV28 and TRBJ2-1, with D possibly TRBD2 on 6 matching bases. Germline V gene lookup returns CDR1 MDHEN and CDR2 SYDVKM. Trimming cost V 8 bases and J 4 bases, with 36 bases left between them. The length of the CDR3 is 21 residues.

This clone is a singleton in its sample. J is TRBJ1-5 and V is TRBV5-1, with TRBD1 as a possible D gene (5 bases). Germline V lookup: CDR1 SGHRS, CDR2 YFSETQ. Trimming took 4 bases from V and 5 from J, leaving 10 bases between them. The CDR3 sequence is 13 residues long. The CDR3 DNA is TGCGCCAGCAGCCGGGGGACTGATCAGCCCCAGCATTTT. Translated, it gives CASSRGTDQPQHF.

The rearrangement joins TRBV7-8 to TRBJ2-1; 10 bases agree with TRBD2. This CDR3 has 16 residues. With V trimmed by 1 base and J by 7 bases, 7 bases remained unmatched. Germline V gene sequence: CDR1 SGHVS, CDR2 FQNEAQ. The CDR3 reads CASSLGGSGRSNEQFF. In DNA, the CDR3 is TGTGCCAGCAGCTTAGGTGGTAGCGGGAGGTCGAATGAGCAGTTCTTC.

This clone was counted once. CDR3 in DNA: TGTGCCTGGAAGGCCAGCTCCTACGAGCAGTACTTC. This encodes CAWKASSYEQYF. The V gene is TRBV30, the J gene TRBJ2-7; D remains unclear. CDR1 is GTSNPN and CDR2 is SVGIG in the germline V gene (reference sequence). Trimming left V 4 bases short and J 0 bases short, with 7 bases between. The CDR3 is made up of 12 amino acids.

This clone came up once. This chain links TRBV12-1 with TRBJ1-5. TRBV12-1 is termed a pseudogene. CDR3 length: 16 amino acids. CDR3 in amino acids: CASSSVRPRTYQPQHF. In DNA, the CDR3 is TGTGCCAGCAGCTCTGTAAGGCCTCGAACCTACCAGCCCCAGCATTTT.

This chain links TRBV10-2 with TRBJ2-2, with TRBD1 matching over 10 bases. J lost 6 bases, V lost 8 bases, and 6 bases had no gene match. The CDR3 covers 14 residues. Germline lookup yields CDR1 WSHSY and CDR2 SAAADI. CDR3 nucleotides: TGCGCCAGCCAGGGACAGGGGACCCCCGGGGAGCTGTTTTTT. Its translation is CASQGQGTPGELFF.

This chain connects TRBV11-2 to TRBJ1-2; 11 nucleotides match TRBD1. J gave up 4 bases and V 4 bases, and 14 bases lay outside the gene matches. Germline V CDR1 and CDR2: SGHAT, FQNNGV. This CDR3 is 18 amino acids long. CDR3 nucleotides: TGTGCCAGCAGCTCAACAACCTCGGACAGGGGGCCACTCTATGGCTACACCTTC. As protein: CASSSTTSDRGPLYGYTF.

The gene calls are TRBV2 and TRBJ1-5; D perhaps matches TRBD1 (5 bases). Germline V gene sequence: CDR1 SNHLY, CDR2 FYNNEI. This CDR3 has 14 residues. Between the trimmed V and J ends, which lost 3 bases and 6 bases, there was a span of 12 bases. The chain's CDR3 is CASSDRVRGQPQHF. CDR3 nucleotide sequence: TGTGCCAGCAGTGACCGCGTTAGGGGTCAGCCCCAGCATTTT. The whole variable domain, filled in from reference TRBV2 and TRBJ1-5, reads EPEVTQTPSHQVTQMGQEVILRCVPISNHLYFYWYRQILGQKVEFLVSFYNNEISEKSEIFDDQFSVERPDGSNFTLKIRSTKLEDSAMYFCASSDRVRGQPQHFGDGTRLSIL.

V and J are TRBV11-2 and TRBJ2-2, with TRBD1 matching 10 bases. The CDR3 spans 17 residues. The germline gives CDR1 SGHAT, CDR2 FQNNGV. J lost 3 bases, V lost 5 bases, and 9 bases had no gene match. The CDR3 DNA sequence: TGTGCCAGCAGCCCGCGGCTGGGACAGGGGTACACCGGGGAGCTGTTTTTT. This translates into CASSPRLGQGYTGELFF.

This chain connects TRBV2 to TRBJ1-5; no clear D. Germline CDR1 SNHLY, CDR2 FYNNEI. Trimming removed 6 bases from V and 3 bases from J, with 18 bases in between. The CDR3 is made up of 16 amino acids. The CDR3 region is CASSQYSRSVNQPQHF. For the CDR3, the DNA is TGTGCCAGCAGCCAATACAGTCGTAGTGTCAATCAGCCCCAGCATTTT.

This clone was counted a single time. V is TRBV7-9 and J is TRBJ2-7, with 8 nucleotides matching TRBD1. Per the germline V gene, CDR1 is SEHNR and CDR2 is FQNEAQ (reference sequence). The V and J ends lost 5 bases and 3 bases, in that order; junction bases with no gene match: 12. This CDR3 comprises 16 residues. This CDR3 is CASSTARTGTDYEQYF. The CDR3 bases are TGTGCCAGCAGCACGGCTAGGACAGGGACGGACTACGAGCAGTACTTC.

The rearrangement links TRBV6-1 to TRBJ1-3; no definite D call. The length of the CDR3 is 15 residues. V lost 7 bases to trimming and J lost 0 bases, with 13 bases between them. The germline V gene has CDR1 MNHNS and CDR2 SASEGT. CDR3 amino acids: CASTGGFHSGNTIYF. CDR3 DNA sequence: TGTGCCAGCACCGGCGGGTTTCACTCTGGAAACACCATATATTTT.